The rows below give T cell receptor beta chains drawn from one sample of a study of T cells after yellow fever vaccination. TCRdb passed the 5' RACE reads through MiXCR, listing each CDR3 protein once. Here the sample spans about 320,000 distinct CDR3 sequences, over 3.5% being singletons. The sequencing here drew on PBMCs, taken 15 days after the yellow fever booster vaccination. All receptors derive from a man between 18 and 35 years old who received the YFV17D yellow fever vaccine. Each CDR3 is given without its conserved first and last residue. D genes are given only for firm matches.

TRBJ1-2	TRBD1	TRBV4-1	ASSQWAGTGNGYT
TRBJ1-5	TRBD1	TRBV29-1	SATQGLGQPQH
TRBJ2-2	NA	TRBV6-4	ASSETRDSEGLF
TRBJ1-6	NA	TRBV5-1	ASRVENSPLH
TRBJ1-1	TRBD1	TRBV5-1	ASSFTGTGNTEAF
TRBJ2-1	NA	TRBV12-3/TRBV12-4	ASSPNRGRFKRTYNEQF
TRBJ1-5	NA	TRBV20-1	SARNSNQPQH
TRBJ2-7	TRBD1	TRBV20-1	SARDKGQGGSYEQY
TRBJ1-4	TRBD1	TRBV6-6	ASSYSGGQGATNEKLF
TRBJ1-2	NA	TRBV6-5	ASSYSGQAYGYT
TRBJ2-3	TRBD2	TRBV7-2	ASSTTSGAYTDTQY
TRBJ1-6	NA	TRBV20-1	SVRPWTLLNSPLH
TRBJ2-1	TRBD2	TRBV14	ASSQDRAGGPQF
TRBJ2-3	NA	TRBV5-1	ASSLASRSTDTQY
TRBJ1-6	TRBD1	TRBV5-5	ASSIPGQGGLAYNSPLH
TRBJ1-6	NA	TRBV11-2	ATQPLDSPLH
TRBJ1-4	NA	TRBV7-8	ASRSGLIREKLF